The 27 T cell receptor beta chains below all came from one sample that was sequenced in a study of T cell clones after liver transplantation. Sequencing used immunoSEQ multiplex PCR; TCRdb keeps in-frame clones, though not all of them. The sample holds some 120,000 clones, about nine tenths seen once. This material consisted of CD4+ T cells from blood, taken 12 months after liver transplant. Receptors originate from a human patient who received a liver transplant. Some T cells may have originated in the graft donor.

This clone has just one count. The rearrangement uses TRBV5-1 and TRBJ1-1; possibly TRBD1 for D (5 bases). V was shortened by 1 base and J by 4 bases, with 11 bases between the two germline ends. The CDR3 length is 14 residues. Germline loops: CDR1 SGHRS, CDR2 YFSETQ. Written as DNA, the CDR3 is TGCGCCAGCAGCTTGTTGGGGCGAGTCACTGAAGCTTTCTTT. Its protein product is CASSLLGRVTEAFF.

The chain links TRBV30 to TRBJ2-7; 9 bases are a match to TRBD1. CDR3 length equals 12 residues. In germline, CDR1 is GTSNPN, CDR2 SVGIG (reference sequence). Unmatched junction bases numbered 5, after V lost 5 bases and J lost 6 bases. CDR3 residues: CAWGTGLREQYF. CDR3 nucleotide sequence: TGTGCCTGGGGGACAGGGCTCCGCGAGCAGTACTTC.

V usage is TRBV18 and J usage is TRBJ2-7; the match to TRBD2 covers 8 bases. Germline values: CDR1 KGHSH, CDR2 LQKENI. Trimming at V came to 2 bases and at J to 4 bases, leaving 4 bases not matched to a gene. The CDR3 extends over 14 amino acids. DNA of the CDR3: TGTGCCAGCTCACCATCTCGGGAGGGGTACGAGCAGTACTTC. Translation: CASSPSREGYEQYF. Together with reference TRBV18 and TRBJ2-7, the CDR3 gives the full variable domain: NAGVMQNPRHLVRRRGQEARLRCSPMKGHSHVYWYRQLPEEGLKFMVYLQKENIIDESGMPKERFSAEFPKEGPSILRIQQVVRGDSAAYFCASSPSREGYEQYFGPGTRLTVT.

The chain is built from TRBV2 and TRBJ2-7; D is possibly TRBD1 (5 bases). This CDR3 has 14 residues. V gave up 6 bases and J gave up 6 bases, with 18 bases separating them. Germline lookup yields CDR1 SNHLY and CDR2 FYNNEI. The CDR3 bases are TGTGCCAGCAGCCCTGACAGCTACCAGGGCGAGCAGTACTTC. Amino acids: CASSPDSYQGEQYF. Drawing the rest from reference TRBV2 and TRBJ2-7, the complete variable domain is EPEVTQTPSHQVTQMGQEVILRCVPISNHLYFYWYRQILGQKVEFLVSFYNNEISEKSEIFDDQFSVERPDGSNFTLKIRSTKLEDSAMYFCASSPDSYQGEQYFGPGTRLTVT.

The chain combines TRBV30 with TRBJ1-2, with TRBD1 identical over 7 bases. The length of the CDR3 is 13 residues. V lost 2 bases to trimming and J lost 3 bases; unmatched junction nucleotides: 3. Germline V gene data show CDR1 as GTSNPN and CDR2 as SVGIG (reference sequence). The CDR3: CAWSNRGDYGYTF. Written as DNA, the CDR3 is TGTGCCTGGAGTAACAGGGGTGACTATGGCTACACCTTC.

The J gene is TRBJ1-1, the V gene TRBV2; 8 bases match TRBD1. The V segment lost 5 bases and the J segment 11 bases; nucleotides outside the gene matches: 10. This CDR3 spans 13 amino acids. CDR1 SNHLY and CDR2 FYNNEI come from the germline V gene. The chain's CDR3 is CASSTDRERGAFF. The CDR3 DNA sequence: TGTGCCAGCAGTACGGACAGGGAGAGAGGCGCTTTCTTT.

The chain joins TRBV28 to TRBJ2-3, with a possible D match to TRBD2 (6 bases). The CDR3 length is 16 residues. V was clipped by 6 bases and J by 1 base, with 17 bases between them. Germline CDR1 is MDHEN and CDR2 is SYDVKM. The chain's CDR3 is CASSHRLGPRTDTQYF. CDR3 coding DNA: TGTGCCAGCAGCCATCGACTAGGACCCCGCACAGATACGCAGTATTTT.

The rearrangement joins TRBV5-6 to TRBJ2-7, with TRBD1 matching over 8 bases. CDR1 and CDR2 (germline): SGHDT, YYEEEE. J was trimmed by 9 bases and V by 4 bases; bases with no gene match: 12. This CDR3 is built from 14 residues. The CDR3 nucleotides read TGTGCCAGCAGCGACACAGGACAGGGCGGGTGGCAGTACTTC. This translates into CASSDTGQGGWQYF.

The V gene is TRBV19, the J gene TRBJ1-1, with TRBD1 matching 8 bases. V shed 6 bases and J 4 bases; nucleotides not matched to a gene: 4. The CDR3 totals 13 residues. Germline values: CDR1 LNHDA, CDR2 SQIVND (reference sequence). The chain's CDR3 is CASSLTGGTEAFF. In DNA, the CDR3 is TGTGCCAGTAGCCTTACAGGGGGCACTGAAGCTTTCTTT.

The chain uses TRBV11-3 and TRBJ2-5, with 13 bases aligning to TRBD2. V shed 6 bases and J 4 bases; nucleotides not matched to a gene: 2. The germline CDR1 and CDR2 sequences are SGHNT and YENEEA. This CDR3 is 14 amino acids long. CDR3 amino acids: CASRGLAGRETQYF. The CDR3 coding sequence is TGTGCCAGCAGGGGACTAGCGGGAAGAGAGACCCAGTACTTC.

This sequence joins TRBV5-8 and TRBJ2-3, with 7 bases that match TRBD1. The CDR3 consists of 12 residues. Germline assignment: CDR1 SGHTS and CDR2 YDEGEE. The trim removed 7 bases at V and 2 bases at J, leaving 1 base unmatched. CDR3 coding DNA: TGTGCCAGCGGGACAGTCACAGATACGCAGTATTTT. Translating gives CASGTVTDTQYF.

The CDR3 nucleotides read TGCGCCAGCGGGGCCGGACTAGCGGGAGTCTACGAGCAGTACTTC. Translating it yields CASGAGLAGVYEQYF. The rearrangement joins TRBV5-1 to TRBJ2-7; 13 bases are a match to TRBD2. CDR1 and CDR2 from the germline V gene are SGHRS and YFSETQ. The CDR3 consists of 15 residues. V was clipped by 7 bases and J by 3 bases; unmatched bases: 7.

The chain is built from TRBV7-8 and TRBJ2-7; TRBD2 matches at 7 bases. The germline V gene encodes CDR1 SGHVS and CDR2 FQNEAQ. There are 16 residues in the CDR3. V was clipped by 2 bases and J by 1 base; unmatched bases: 8. CDR3 nucleotides: TGTGCCAGCAGCTTAAGGCGCCTAGCGGAATCCTACGAGCAGTACTTC. Protein product: CASSLRRLAESYEQYF.

The chain couples TRBV7-3 to TRBJ2-1; 9 nucleotides match TRBD2. Germline V CDR1 and CDR2: SGHTA, FQGTGA. The CDR3 consists of 15 residues. V gave up 1 base and J gave up 6 bases; unmatched junction bases: 4. CDR3 sequence (DNA): TGTGCCAGCAGCTTAAAAGCGGGAGGAGCCAATGAGCAGTTCTTC. Amino acids: CASSLKAGGANEQFF.

This chain joins TRBV18 and TRBJ1-5; 9 bases agree with TRBD1. This CDR3 is built from 15 residues. The junction had 7 bases not matched to a gene; V was cut back by 6 bases and J by 4 bases. Germline V lookup: CDR1 KGHSH, CDR2 LQKENI. CDR3 protein: CASSPGQGWNQPQHF. The CDR3 DNA reads as TGTGCCAGCTCGCCGGGACAGGGTTGGAATCAGCCCCAGCATTTT.

Within the sample, this clone is medium-sized. The chain has TRBV30 and TRBJ1-5; a weak D match, TRBD1 (5 bases). Per germline, CDR1 GTSNPN and CDR2 SVGIG (reference sequence). V lost 2 bases and J lost 1, with 18 bases in between. The CDR3 totals 17 residues. CDR3 amino acids: CAWSPSWAGKSNQPQHF. CDR3 DNA sequence: TGTGCCTGGAGTCCCTCATGGGCAGGGAAAAGCAATCAGCCCCAGCATTTT. Combining the CDR3 with reference TRBV30 and TRBJ1-5 gives the whole variable domain SQTIHQWPATLVQPVGSPLSLECTVEGTSNPNLYWYRQAAGRGLQLLFYSVGIGQISSEVPQNLSASRPQDRQFILSSKKLLLSDSGFYLCAWSPSWAGKSNQPQHFGDGTRLSIL.

This chain uses TRBV10-3 with TRBJ2-5; TRBD2 aligns across 8 bases. V dropped 0 bases and J dropped 5; count of bases not matched to a gene: 5. The CDR3 extends over 15 amino acids. Germline lookup yields CDR1 ENHRY and CDR2 SYGVKD. The chain's CDR3 is CAISESGTRGETQYF. CDR3 coding DNA: TGTGCCATCAGTGAGTCGGGGACTAGGGGGGAGACCCAGTACTTC.

This clone occurred a few times. CDR3 region: CASSLDAGSNYGYTF. DNA of the CDR3: TGCGCCAGCAGCTTGGATGCTGGATCCAACTATGGCTACACCTTC. This rearrangement joins TRBV5-1 to TRBJ1-2, with D uncertain. Trimming left V 0 bases short and J 2 bases short, with 11 bases between. CDR1 is SGHRS and CDR2 is YFSETQ in the germline V gene. The length of the CDR3 is 15 residues.

The gene calls are TRBV5-1 and TRBJ2-1; D is possibly TRBD2 (6 bases). CDR1 SGHRS and CDR2 YFSETQ come from the germline V gene. Trimming cost V 5 bases and J 5 bases, with 17 bases left between them. The CDR3 runs 15 residues. CDR3: CASRGGGGYDNEQFF. The DNA for the CDR3 is TGCGCCAGCAGGGGAGGAGGTGGGTATGACAATGAGCAGTTCTTC.

The chain uses TRBV7-8 and TRBJ2-5, with TRBD2 identical over 11 bases. The DNA matches TRBJ2-7 better at its end, which makes the J call doubtful. CDR1 is SGHVS and CDR2 is FQNEAQ in the germline V gene. CDR3 length: 15 amino acids. The CDR3 coding sequence is TGTGCCAGCAGCTTAGGACTAGCGGGAAATGTCGAGCAGTACTTC. Its protein is CASSLGLAGNVEQYF.

The V and J genes are TRBV2 and TRBJ2-7, with D maybe TRBD2 (5 bases). V was clipped by 6 bases and J by 2 bases, with 11 bases between them. Germline assignment: CDR1 SNHLY and CDR2 FYNNEI. The CDR3 loop spans 13 amino acids. CDR3 DNA sequence: TGTGCCAGCAGGACCGGGATTGCCTACGAGCAGTACTTC. Its protein product is CASRTGIAYEQYF.

This sequence joins TRBV5-4 and TRBJ2-7; 9 bases agree with TRBD1. From germline, CDR1 is SGHNT and CDR2 YYREEE (reference sequence). This CDR3 contains 16 residues. V gave up 4 bases and J gave up 1 base; unmatched junction bases: 9. The CDR3 DNA is TGTGCCAGCAGCCAATCCCCGGGACAGGGATCCTACGAGCAGTACTTC. This encodes CASSQSPGQGSYEQYF.

In this sample, this clone turned up once. The rearrangement links TRBV5-1 to TRBJ2-1; D tentatively fits TRBD1 or TRBD2 (6 bases each). The V gene's germline CDR1 is SGHRS and CDR2 YFSETQ. This CDR3 comprises 15 residues. Trimming removed 0 bases at V and 4 bases at J, with 11 bases between. The chain's CDR3 is CASSLEGGAYNEQFF. The CDR3 DNA follows: TGCGCCAGCAGCTTGGAGGGGGGCGCTTACAATGAGCAGTTCTTC.

The V call is TRBV27, the J call TRBJ1-1; 8 bases line up with TRBD1. This CDR3 spans 13 amino acids. Germline V lookup: CDR1 MNHEY, CDR2 SMNVEV (reference sequence). Unmatched junction bases numbered 3, after V lost 4 bases and J lost 5 bases. Here the CDR3 reads CASSYRGFTEAFF. CDR3 nucleotide sequence: TGTGCCAGCAGTTACAGGGGGTTTACTGAAGCTTTCTTT.

The genes are TRBV15 and TRBJ2-1; D unclear. V lost 8 bases, J lost 0 bases, and 8 bases lay in between. Germline assignment: CDR1 LNHNV and CDR2 YYDKDF (reference sequence). The CDR3 spans 13 residues. CDR3 DNA: TGTGCCACCTTCGGTAACTCCTACAATGAGCAGTTCTTC. Its translation is CATFGNSYNEQFF.

This sequence joins TRBV13 and TRBJ2-1; 9 nucleotides match TRBD2. Germline-derived CDR1 and CDR2 are PRHDT and FYEKMQ (reference sequence). This CDR3 has 16 residues. Trimming removed 6 bases from V and 7 bases from J; junction bases left unmatched: 13. CDR3 nucleotides: TGTGCCAGCAGTCCATTGGCGGGAGGGCCGGGGAATGAGCAGTTCTTC. It codes for CASSPLAGGPGNEQFF.

The rearrangement joins TRBV12-5 to TRBJ2-3; no definite D call. CDR3 length equals 11 residues. Germline loops: CDR1 LGHNT, CDR2 FRNRAP. Trimming removed 3 bases from V and 6 bases from J, with 4 bases in between. Here the CDR3 DNA reads TGTGCTAGTGGTTTAGCCGATACGCAGTATTTT. It is translated as CASGLADTQYF.